The clone carrying this T cell receptor beta chain appeared many times. What it binds is not known. The data were taken from a study of T cells after yellow fever vaccination. Turning to the study itself: Fractions of low cell number were prepared using SMART-Seq v4 Ultra Low Input. Study observations and caveats: After the booster, over 95% of CD4 and just over 85% of CD8 primary-response clones were re-detected. FACS-sorted repertoires could contain abundant clonotypes contaminating from the bulk population.

With V trimmed by 7 bases and J by 12 bases, 12 bases remained unmatched. Germline CDR1 is MNHEY and CDR2 is SVGEGT. The CDR3 runs to 15 residues. MiXCR, applied by TCRdb to the 5' RACE reads, yields one record per CDR3 protein. The sample carries more than 300,000 distinct CDR3 sequences, around 4.5% recorded once. The V and J genes are TRBV6-2 or TRBV6-3 and TRBJ2-1; 13 bases match TRBD2. The sample consisted of PBMCs, taken 15 days after the yellow fever booster vaccination. The sequence was obtained from a man between 18 and 29 years old who received the YFV17D yellow fever vaccine. Written as DNA, the CDR3 is TGTGCCAGCAACCCGGGACTAGCGGGGACTCTTAGGCAGTTCTTC. Protein sequence: CASNPGLAGTLRQFF.